Here is one TCR beta chain with its context. Germline CDR1 and CDR2: SQVTM and ANQGSEA. The CDR3 runs to 15 residues. Trimming removed 4 bases from V and 6 bases from J; junction bases left unmatched: 7. The data are from a study of technical replicates of blood from a few donors. The assay was immunoSEQ multiplex PCR, and TCRdb's table has in-frame clones only and misses some. Of about 75,000 clones detected, around 92% appear once; the ten largest clones hold around 0.34%. Specimen: T cells isolated from PBMCs. V and J are TRBV29-1 and TRBJ2-2, with 11 positions matching TRBD2. The receptor was isolated from a human donor in good health. Some clones in this sample may be carry-over from other donors' samples. The CDR3 region has the DNA TGCAGCGTTGCCCCGTCTAGCGGGAGGTCCGGGGAGCTGTTTTTT. Its protein product is CSVAPSSGRSGELFF.